A single sample is the source of the 2 T cell receptor beta chains below, sequenced in a study of cytomegalovirus exposure and HLA in healthy donors. 13 Jbeta primers and 60 Vbeta primers were used for the PCR. Sequencing was performed with immunoSEQ multiplex PCR; in TCRdb, only in-frame clones are kept and a portion is missing. The sample carries around 210,000 clones, roughly 80% recorded once. Sequenced input: PBMCs. Receptors originate from a woman aged 40-49 years in good health and CMV-seronegative.

The V gene is TRBV21-1, the J gene TRBJ2-1; the table names TRBD2, a call not compared with the DNA. TRBV21-1 is tagged as a pseudogene. The CDR3 is 15 residues long. CDR3 nucleotides: TGTGCCAGCAGCTCTCACCACCACCTAGCGCGACGGCAGTTCTTC. Residues: CASSSHHHLARRQFF.

The chain is built from TRBV27 and TRBJ2-7; D is possibly TRBD1 (6 bases). CDR3 length equals 11 residues. V was clipped by 5 bases and J by 6 bases, with 8 bases between them. Germline CDR1 and CDR2: MNHEY and SMNVEV (reference sequence). The chain's CDR3 is CASSLRGEQYF. DNA of the CDR3: TGTGCCAGCAGTCTCAGGGGCGAGCAGTACTTC.